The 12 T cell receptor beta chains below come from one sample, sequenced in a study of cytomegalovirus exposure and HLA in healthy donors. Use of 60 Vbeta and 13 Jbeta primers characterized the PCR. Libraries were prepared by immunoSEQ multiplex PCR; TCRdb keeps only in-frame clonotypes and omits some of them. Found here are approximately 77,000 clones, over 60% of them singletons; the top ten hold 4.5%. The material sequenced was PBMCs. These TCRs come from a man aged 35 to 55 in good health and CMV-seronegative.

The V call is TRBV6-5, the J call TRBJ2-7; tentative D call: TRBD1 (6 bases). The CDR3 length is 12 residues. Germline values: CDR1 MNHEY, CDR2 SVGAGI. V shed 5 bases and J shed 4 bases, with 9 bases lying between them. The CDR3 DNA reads TGTGCCAGCAGTCTGGACAGTTACGAGCAGTACTTC. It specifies CASSLDSYEQYF.

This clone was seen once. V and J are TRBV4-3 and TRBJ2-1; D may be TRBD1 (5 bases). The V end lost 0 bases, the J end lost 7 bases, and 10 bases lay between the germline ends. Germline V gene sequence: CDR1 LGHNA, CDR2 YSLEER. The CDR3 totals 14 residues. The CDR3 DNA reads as TGCGCCAGCAGCCAAGATGGGGCACCAAATGAGCAGTTCTTC. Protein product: CASSQDGAPNEQFF.

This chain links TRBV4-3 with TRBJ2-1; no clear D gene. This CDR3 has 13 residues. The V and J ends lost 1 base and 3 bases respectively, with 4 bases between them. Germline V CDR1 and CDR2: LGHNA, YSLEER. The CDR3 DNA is TGCGCCAGCAGCCAAGTCGGCTACAATGAGCAGTTCTTC. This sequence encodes CASSQVGYNEQFF.

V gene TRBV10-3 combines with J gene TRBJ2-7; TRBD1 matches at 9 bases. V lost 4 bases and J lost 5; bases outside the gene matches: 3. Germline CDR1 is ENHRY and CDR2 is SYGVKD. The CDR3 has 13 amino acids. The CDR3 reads CAISVRQGDEQYF. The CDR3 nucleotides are TGTGCCATCAGTGTGAGACAGGGGGACGAGCAGTACTTC.

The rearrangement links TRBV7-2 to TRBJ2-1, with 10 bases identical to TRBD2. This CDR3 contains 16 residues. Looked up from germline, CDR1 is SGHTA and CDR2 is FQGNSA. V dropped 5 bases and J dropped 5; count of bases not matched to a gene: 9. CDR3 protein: CASSLTRLAGHNEQFF. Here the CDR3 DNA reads TGTGCCAGCAGCCTAACGCGACTAGCGGGTCACAATGAGCAGTTCTTC.

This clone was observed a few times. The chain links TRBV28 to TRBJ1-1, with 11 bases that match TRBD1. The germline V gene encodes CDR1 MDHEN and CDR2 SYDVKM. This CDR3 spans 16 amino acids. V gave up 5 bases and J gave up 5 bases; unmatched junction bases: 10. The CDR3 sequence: CASSPPRTGGRTEAFF. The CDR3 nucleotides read TGTGCCAGCAGTCCCCCCAGGACAGGGGGCAGGACTGAAGCTTTCTTT.

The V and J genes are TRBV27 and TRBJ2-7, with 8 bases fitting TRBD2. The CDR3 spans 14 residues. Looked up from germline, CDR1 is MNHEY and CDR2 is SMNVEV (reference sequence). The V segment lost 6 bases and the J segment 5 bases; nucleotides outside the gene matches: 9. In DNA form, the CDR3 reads TGTGCCAGCAGAGGTAGCGGGACGAGGCACGAGCAGTACTTC. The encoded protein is CASRGSGTRHEQYF.

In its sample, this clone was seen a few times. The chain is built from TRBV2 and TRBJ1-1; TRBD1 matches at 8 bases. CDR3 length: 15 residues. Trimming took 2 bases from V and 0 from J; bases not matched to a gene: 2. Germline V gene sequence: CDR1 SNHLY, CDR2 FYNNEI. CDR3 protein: CASSERTGMNTEAFF. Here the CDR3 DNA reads TGTGCCAGCAGTGAACGGACAGGGATGAACACTGAAGCTTTCTTT.

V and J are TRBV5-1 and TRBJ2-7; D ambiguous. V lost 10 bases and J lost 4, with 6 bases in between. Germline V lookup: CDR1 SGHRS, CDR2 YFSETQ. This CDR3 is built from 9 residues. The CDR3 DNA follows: TGCGCCCGCATATACGAGCAGTACTTC. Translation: CARIYEQYF.

The chain's CDR3 is CASSGDRGQYNEQFF. The CDR3, as DNA: TGCGCCAGCAGCGGGGACAGGGGGCAGTACAATGAGCAGTTCTTC. J is TRBJ2-1 and V is TRBV5-1; 12 bases map to TRBD1. This CDR3 has 15 amino acids. Germline values: CDR1 SGHRS, CDR2 YFSETQ. Germline trimming cut 4 bases from V and 4 bases from J; bases unmatched to any gene: 3.

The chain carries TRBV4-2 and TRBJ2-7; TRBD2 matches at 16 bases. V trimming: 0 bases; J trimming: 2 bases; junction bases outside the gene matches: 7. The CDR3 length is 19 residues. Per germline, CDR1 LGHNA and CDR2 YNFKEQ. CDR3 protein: CASSQDLSGTSGRAYEQYF. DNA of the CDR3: TGTGCCAGCAGCCAAGATCTCTCGGGGACTAGCGGGAGGGCCTACGAGCAGTACTTC.

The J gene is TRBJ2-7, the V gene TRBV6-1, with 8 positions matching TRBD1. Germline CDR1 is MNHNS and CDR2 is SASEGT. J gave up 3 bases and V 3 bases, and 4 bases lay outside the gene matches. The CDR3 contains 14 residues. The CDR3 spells CASSDRQGIYEQYF. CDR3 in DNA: TGTGCCAGCAGTGATAGACAGGGGATCTACGAGCAGTACTTC.